This TCR beta chain was sequenced for a study of technical replicates of blood from four donors. Sequencing was performed with immunoSEQ multiplex PCR; in TCRdb, only in-frame clones are kept and a portion is missing. In the table there are roughly 85,000 clones, about 94% of which are singletons. The CDR3 is 13 residues long. In germline, CDR1 is ENHRY, CDR2 SYGVKD. V shed 7 bases and J 9 bases; nucleotides not matched to a gene: 11. The sequenced sample consisted of T cells isolated from PBMCs. The V call is TRBV10-3, the J call TRBJ1-1; TRBD1 matches 7 bases. This TCR was recovered from a human donor in good health. CDR3: CAITLRQGDQAFF. The DNA of the CDR3 is TGTGCCATCACACTCCGACAGGGTGATCAAGCTTTCTTT.